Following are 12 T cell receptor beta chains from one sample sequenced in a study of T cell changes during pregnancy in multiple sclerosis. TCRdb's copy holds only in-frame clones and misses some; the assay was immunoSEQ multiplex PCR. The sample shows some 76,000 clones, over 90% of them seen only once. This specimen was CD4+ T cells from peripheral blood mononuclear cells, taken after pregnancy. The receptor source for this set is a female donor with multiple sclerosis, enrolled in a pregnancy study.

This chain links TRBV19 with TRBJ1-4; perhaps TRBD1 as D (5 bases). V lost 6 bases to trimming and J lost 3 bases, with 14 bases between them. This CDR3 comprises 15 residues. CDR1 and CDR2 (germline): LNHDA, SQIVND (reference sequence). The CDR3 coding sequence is TGTGCCAGTAGCCGCAGACAGTATTCTAATGAAAAACTGTTTTTT. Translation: CASSRRQYSNEKLFF.

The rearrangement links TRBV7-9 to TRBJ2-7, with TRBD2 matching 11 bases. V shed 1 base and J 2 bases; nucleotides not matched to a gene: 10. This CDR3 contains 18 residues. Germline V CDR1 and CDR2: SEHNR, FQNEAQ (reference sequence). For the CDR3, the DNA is TGTGCCAGCAGCTTAGGTGGTAGCGGGGGGGCAAGGACCTACGAGCAGTACTTC. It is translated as CASSLGGSGGARTYEQYF.

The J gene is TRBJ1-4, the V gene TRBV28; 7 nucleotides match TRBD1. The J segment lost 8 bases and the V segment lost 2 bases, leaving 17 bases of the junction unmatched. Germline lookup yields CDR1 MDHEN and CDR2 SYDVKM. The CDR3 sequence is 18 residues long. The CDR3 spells CASSLGTGFRDSKEKLFF. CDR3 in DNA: TGTGCCAGCAGTTTAGGCACGGGATTCCGGGACAGCAAGGAAAAACTGTTTTTT. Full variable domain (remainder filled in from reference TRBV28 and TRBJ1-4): DVKVTQSSRYLVKRTGEKVFLECVQDMDHENMFWYRQDPGLGLRLIYFSYDVKMKEKGDIPEGYSVSREKKERFSLILESASTNQTSMYLCASSLGTGFRDSKEKLFFGSGTQLSVL.

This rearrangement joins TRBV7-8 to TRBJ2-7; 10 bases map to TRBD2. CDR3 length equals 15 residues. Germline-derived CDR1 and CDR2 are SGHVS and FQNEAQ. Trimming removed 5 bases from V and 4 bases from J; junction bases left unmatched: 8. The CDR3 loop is CASSPSLAGVYEQYF. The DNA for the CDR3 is TGTGCCAGCAGCCCAAGCCTAGCGGGGGTTTACGAGCAGTACTTC.

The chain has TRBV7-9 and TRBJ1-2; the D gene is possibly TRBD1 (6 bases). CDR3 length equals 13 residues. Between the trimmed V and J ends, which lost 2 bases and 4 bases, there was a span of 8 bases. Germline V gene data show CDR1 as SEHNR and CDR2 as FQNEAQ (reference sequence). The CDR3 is CASSLQGTYGYTF. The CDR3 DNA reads TGTGCCAGCAGCTTACAGGGGACCTATGGCTACACCTTC.

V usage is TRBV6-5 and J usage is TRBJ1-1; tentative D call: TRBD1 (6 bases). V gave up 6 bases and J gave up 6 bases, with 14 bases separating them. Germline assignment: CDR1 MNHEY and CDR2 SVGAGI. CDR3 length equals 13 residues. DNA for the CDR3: TGTGCCAGCAGCCCGAGGGGGGGAGCTGAAGCTTTCTTT. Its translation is CASSPRGGAEAFF.

CDR3 sequence reads: CASSRRGQGNYEQYF. In DNA form, the CDR3 reads TGTGCCAGCTCAAGAAGGGGACAGGGGAACTACGAGCAGTACTTC. The chain has TRBV18 and TRBJ2-7; 10 bases align to TRBD1. The CDR3 runs to 15 residues. Per the germline V gene, CDR1 is KGHSH and CDR2 is LQKENI. With V trimmed by 5 bases and J by 3 bases, 7 bases remained unmatched. The full variable domain, rest sourced from reference TRBV18 and TRBJ2-7, is NAGVMQNPRHLVRRRGQEARLRCSPMKGHSHVYWYRQLPEEGLKFMVYLQKENIIDESGMPKERFSAEFPKEGPSILRIQQVVRGDSAAYFCASSRRGQGNYEQYFGPGTRLTVT.

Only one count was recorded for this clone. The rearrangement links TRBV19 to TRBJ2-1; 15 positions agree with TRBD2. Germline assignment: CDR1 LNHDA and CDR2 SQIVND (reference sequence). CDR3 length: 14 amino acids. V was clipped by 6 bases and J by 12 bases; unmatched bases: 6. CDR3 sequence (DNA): TGTGCCAGTAGCCAGGGACTAGCGGGGGGCGGGCAGTTCTTC. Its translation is CASSQGLAGGGQFF.

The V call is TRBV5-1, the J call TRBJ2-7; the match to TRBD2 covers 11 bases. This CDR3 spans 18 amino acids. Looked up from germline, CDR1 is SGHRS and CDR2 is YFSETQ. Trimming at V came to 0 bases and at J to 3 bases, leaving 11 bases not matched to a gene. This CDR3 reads CASSLGPPTSGRFYEQYF. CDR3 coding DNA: TGCGCCAGCAGCTTGGGCCCCCCTACTAGCGGGAGATTCTACGAGCAGTACTTC.

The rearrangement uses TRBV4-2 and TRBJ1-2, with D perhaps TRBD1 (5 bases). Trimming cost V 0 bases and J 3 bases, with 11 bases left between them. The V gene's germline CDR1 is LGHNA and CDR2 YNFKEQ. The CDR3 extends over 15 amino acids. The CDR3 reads CASSQDPGGDYGYTF. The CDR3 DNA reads TGTGCCAGCAGCCAAGATCCCGGGGGGGACTATGGCTACACCTTC.

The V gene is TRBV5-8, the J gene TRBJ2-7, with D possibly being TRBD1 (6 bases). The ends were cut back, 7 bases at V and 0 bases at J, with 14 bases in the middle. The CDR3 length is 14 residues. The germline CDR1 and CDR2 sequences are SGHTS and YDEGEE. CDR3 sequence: CASSGTLNSYEQYF. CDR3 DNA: TGTGCCAGCTCCGGGACACTGAACTCCTACGAGCAGTACTTC.

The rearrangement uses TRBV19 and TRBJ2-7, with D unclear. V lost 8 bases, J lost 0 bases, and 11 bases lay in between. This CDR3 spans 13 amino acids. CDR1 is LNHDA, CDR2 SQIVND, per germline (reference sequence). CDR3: CASGRGSSYEQYF. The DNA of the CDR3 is TGTGCCAGTGGCCGCGGTAGCTCCTACGAGCAGTACTTC.